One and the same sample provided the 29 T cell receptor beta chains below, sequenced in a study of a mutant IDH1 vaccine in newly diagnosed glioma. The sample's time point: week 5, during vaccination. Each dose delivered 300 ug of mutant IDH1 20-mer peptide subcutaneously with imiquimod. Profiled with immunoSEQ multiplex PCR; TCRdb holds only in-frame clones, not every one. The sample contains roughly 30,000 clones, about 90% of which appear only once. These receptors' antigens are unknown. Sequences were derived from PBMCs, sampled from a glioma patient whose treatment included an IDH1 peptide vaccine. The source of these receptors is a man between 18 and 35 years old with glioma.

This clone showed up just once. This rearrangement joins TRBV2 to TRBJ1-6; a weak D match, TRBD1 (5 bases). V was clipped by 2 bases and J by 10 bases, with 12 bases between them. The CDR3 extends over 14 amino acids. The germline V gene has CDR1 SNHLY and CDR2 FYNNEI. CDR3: CASSESGAWSPLHF. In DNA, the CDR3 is TGTGCCAGCAGTGAAAGTGGGGCTTGGTCACCCCTCCACTTT.

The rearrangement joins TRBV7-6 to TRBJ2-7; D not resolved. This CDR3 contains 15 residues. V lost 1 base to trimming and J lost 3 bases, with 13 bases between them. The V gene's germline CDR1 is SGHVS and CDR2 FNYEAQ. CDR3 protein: CASSLVVGRHYEQYF. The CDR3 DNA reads TGTGCCAGCAGCTTAGTCGTCGGCCGTCACTACGAGCAGTACTTC.

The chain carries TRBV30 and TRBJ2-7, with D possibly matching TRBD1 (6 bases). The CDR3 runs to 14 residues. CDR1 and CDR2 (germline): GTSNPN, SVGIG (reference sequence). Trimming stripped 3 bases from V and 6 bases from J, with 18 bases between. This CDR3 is CAWSYFTGNGEQYF. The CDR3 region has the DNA TGTGCCTGGAGCTACTTTACAGGGAACGGCGAGCAGTACTTC.

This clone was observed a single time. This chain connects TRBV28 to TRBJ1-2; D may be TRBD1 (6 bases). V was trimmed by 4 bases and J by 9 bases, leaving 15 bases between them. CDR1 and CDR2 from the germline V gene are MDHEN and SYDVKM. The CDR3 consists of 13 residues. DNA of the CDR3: TGTGCCAGCAGTTCCCCGACAGGATTCCGCTACACCTTC. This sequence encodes CASSSPTGFRYTF.

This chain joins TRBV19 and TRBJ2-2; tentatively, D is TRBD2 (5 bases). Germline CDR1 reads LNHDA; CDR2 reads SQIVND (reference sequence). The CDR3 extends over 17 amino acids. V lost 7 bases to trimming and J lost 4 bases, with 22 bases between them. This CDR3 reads CASNTKRVEWSTGELFF. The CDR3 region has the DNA TGTGCCAGTAACACCAAGAGGGTAGAGTGGTCCACCGGGGAGCTGTTTTTT.

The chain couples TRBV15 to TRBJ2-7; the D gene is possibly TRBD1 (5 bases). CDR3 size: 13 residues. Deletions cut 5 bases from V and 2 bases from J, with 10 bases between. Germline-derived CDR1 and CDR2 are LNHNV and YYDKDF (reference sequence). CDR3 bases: TGTGCCACCAGCGTCGTCAGGGCCTACGAGCAGTACTTC. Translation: CATSVVRAYEQYF.

The CDR3: CASSQEGWGLYNEQFF. In DNA form, the CDR3 reads TGTGCCAGCAGCCAAGAGGGGTGGGGTCTCTACAATGAGCAGTTCTTC. The chain carries TRBV4-2 and TRBJ2-1; D gene ambiguous. In germline, CDR1 is LGHNA, CDR2 YNFKEQ. The length of the CDR3 is 16 residues. Trimming shortened V by 0 bases and J by 3 bases, and 12 bases separated the two germline ends.

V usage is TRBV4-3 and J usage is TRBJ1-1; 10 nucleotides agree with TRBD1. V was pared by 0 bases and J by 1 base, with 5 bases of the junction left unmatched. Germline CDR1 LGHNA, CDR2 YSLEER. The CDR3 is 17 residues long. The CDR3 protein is CASSQDGQGGWNTEAFF. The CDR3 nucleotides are TGCGCCAGCAGCCAAGATGGACAGGGGGGATGGAACACTGAAGCTTTCTTT.

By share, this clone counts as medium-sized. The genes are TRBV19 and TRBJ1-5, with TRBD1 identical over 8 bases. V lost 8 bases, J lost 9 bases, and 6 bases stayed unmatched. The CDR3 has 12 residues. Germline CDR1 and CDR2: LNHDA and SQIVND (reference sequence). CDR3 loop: CASRQGSGPQHF. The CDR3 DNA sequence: TGTGCCAGTCGACAGGGGTCCGGGCCCCAGCATTTT.

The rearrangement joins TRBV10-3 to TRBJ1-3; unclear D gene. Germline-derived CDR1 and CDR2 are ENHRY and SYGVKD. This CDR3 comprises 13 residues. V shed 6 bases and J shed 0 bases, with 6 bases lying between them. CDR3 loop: CAIRPPSGNTIYF. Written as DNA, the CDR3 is TGTGCCATCAGGCCCCCCTCTGGAAACACCATATATTTT.

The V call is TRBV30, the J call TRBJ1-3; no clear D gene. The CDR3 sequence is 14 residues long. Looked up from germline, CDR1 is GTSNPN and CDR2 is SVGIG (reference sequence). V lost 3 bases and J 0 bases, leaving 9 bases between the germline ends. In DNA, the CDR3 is TGTGCCTGGAGGTACAGCGGCTCTGGAAACACCATATATTTT. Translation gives CAWRYSGSGNTIYF. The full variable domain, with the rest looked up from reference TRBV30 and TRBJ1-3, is SQTIHQWPATLVQPVGSPLSLECTVEGTSNPNLYWYRQAAGRGLQLLFYSVGIGQISSEVPQNLSASRPQDRQFILSSKKLLLSDSGFYLCAWRYSGSGNTIYFGEGSWLTVV.

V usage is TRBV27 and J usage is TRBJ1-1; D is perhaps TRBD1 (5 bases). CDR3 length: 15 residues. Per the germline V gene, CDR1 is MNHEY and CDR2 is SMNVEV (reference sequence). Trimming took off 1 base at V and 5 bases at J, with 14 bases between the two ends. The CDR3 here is CASSLWAGRGTEAFF. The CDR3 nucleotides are TGTGCCAGCAGTTTATGGGCAGGGAGGGGAACTGAAGCTTTCTTT.

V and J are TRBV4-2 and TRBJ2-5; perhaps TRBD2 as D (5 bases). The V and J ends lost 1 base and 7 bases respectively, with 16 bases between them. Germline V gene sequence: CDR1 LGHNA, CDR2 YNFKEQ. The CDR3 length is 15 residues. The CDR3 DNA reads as TGTGCCAGCAGCCAAGGAAGCTCCAGCGGAGGGACCCAGTACTTC. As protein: CASSQGSSSGGTQYF.

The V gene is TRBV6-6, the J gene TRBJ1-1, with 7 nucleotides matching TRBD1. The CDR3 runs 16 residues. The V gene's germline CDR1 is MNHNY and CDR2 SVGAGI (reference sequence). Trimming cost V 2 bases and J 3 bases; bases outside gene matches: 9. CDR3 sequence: CASSYGKTGLDTEAFF. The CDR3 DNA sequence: TGTGCCAGCAGTTACGGTAAGACAGGGTTGGACACTGAAGCTTTCTTT.

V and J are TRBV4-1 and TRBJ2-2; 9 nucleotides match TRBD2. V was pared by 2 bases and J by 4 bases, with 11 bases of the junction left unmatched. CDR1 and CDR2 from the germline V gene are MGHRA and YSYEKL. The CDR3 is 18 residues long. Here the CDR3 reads CASSQTWLELAGTGELFF. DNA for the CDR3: TGCGCCAGCAGCCAAACCTGGTTGGAACTAGCGGGCACCGGGGAGCTGTTTTTT.

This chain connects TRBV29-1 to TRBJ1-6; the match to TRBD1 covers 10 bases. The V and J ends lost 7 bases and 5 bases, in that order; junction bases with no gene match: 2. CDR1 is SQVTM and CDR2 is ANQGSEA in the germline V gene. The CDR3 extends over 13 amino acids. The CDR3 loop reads CSAGQGDNSPLHF. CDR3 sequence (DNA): TGCAGCGCTGGACAGGGGGATAATTCACCCCTCCACTTT.

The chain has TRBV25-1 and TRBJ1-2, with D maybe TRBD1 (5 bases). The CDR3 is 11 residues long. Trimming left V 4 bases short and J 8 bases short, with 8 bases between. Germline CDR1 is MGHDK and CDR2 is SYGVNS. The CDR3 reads CASSGGDGYTF. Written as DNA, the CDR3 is TGTGCCAGCAGTGGGGGGGACGGCTACACCTTC.

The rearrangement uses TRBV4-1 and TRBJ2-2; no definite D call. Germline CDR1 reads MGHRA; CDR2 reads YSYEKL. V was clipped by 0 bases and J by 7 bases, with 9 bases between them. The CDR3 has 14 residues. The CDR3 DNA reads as TGCGCCAGCAGCCAAGATAAAGAGGTCGGGGAGCTGTTTTTT. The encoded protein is CASSQDKEVGELFF.

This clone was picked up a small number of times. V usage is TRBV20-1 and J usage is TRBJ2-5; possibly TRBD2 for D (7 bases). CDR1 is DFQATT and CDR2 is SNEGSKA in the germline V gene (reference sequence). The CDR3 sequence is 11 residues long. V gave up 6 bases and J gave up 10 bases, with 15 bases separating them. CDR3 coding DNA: TGCAGTGCCCCCCGGGGGGCGGGCCAGTACTTC. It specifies CSAPRGAGQYF.

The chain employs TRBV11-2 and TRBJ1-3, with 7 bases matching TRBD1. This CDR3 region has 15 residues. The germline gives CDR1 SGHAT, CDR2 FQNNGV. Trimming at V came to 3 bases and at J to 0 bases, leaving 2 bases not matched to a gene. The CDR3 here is CASSFGQVSGNTIYF. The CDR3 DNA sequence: TGTGCCAGCAGCTTTGGACAGGTCTCTGGAAACACCATATATTTT.

The DNA for the CDR3 is TGTGCCACCAGCAGAGCGAGGGGTTCTGGGGCCAACGTCCTGACTTTC. Translation: CATSRARGSGANVLTF. The chain links TRBV15 to TRBJ2-6; D tentatively reads TRBD1 or TRBD2 (5 bases each). V was clipped by 1 base and J by 1 base, with 8 bases between them. The CDR3 loop spans 16 amino acids. Germline V CDR1 and CDR2: LNHNV, YYDKDF (reference sequence). Together with reference TRBV15 and TRBJ2-6, the CDR3 gives the full variable domain: DAMVIQNPRYQVTQFGKPVTLSCSQTLNHNVMYWYQQKSSQAPKLLFHYYDKDFNNEADTPDNFQSRRPNTSFCFLDIRSPGLGDTAMYLCATSRARGSGANVLTFGAGSRLTVL.

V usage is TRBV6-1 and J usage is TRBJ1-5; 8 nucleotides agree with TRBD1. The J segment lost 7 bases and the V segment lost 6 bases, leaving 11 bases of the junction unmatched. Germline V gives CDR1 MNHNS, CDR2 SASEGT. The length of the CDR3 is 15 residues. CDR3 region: CASSEHGQGGQPQHF. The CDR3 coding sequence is TGTGCCAGCAGCGAGCACGGACAGGGAGGACAGCCCCAGCATTTT.

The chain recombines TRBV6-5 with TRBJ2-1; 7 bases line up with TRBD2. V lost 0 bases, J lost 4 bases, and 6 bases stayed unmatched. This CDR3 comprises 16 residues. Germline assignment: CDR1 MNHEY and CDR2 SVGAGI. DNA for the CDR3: TGTGCCAGCAGTTACTCGAGGCGGGAGCTATACAATGAGCAGTTCTTC. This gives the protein CASSYSRRELYNEQFF.

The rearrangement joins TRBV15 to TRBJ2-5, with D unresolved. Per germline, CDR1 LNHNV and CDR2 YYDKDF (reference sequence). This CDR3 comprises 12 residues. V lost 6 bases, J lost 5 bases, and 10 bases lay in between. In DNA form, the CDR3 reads TGTGCCACCAGTTTTAGTAGGGAGACCCAGTACTTC. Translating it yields CATSFSRETQYF.

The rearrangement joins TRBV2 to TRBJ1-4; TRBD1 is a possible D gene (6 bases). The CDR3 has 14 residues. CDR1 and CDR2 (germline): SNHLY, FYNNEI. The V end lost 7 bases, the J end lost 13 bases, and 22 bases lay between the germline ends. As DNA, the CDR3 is TGTGCCAGCACCCCCCAGGGGCCTTCTCCCCGACTGTTTTTT. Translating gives CASTPQGPSPRLFF. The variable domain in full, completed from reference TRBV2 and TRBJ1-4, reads EPEVTQTPSHQVTQMGQEVILRCVPISNHLYFYWYRQILGQKVEFLVSFYNNEISEKSEIFDDQFSVERPDGSNFTLKIRSTKLEDSAMYFCASTPQGPSPRLFFGSGTQLSVL.

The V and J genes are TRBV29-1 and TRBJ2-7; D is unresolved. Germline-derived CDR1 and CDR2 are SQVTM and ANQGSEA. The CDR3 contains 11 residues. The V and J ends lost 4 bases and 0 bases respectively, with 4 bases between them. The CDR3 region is CSVVSSYEQYF. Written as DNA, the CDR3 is TGCAGCGTTGTAAGCTCCTACGAGCAGTACTTC.

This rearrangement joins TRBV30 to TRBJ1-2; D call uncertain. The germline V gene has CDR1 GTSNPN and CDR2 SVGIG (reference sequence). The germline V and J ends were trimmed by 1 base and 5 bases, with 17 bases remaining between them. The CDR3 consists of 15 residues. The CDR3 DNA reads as TGTGCCTGGAGTGATCGTCGGGGATTGGGATATGGCTACACCTTC. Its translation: CAWSDRRGLGYGYTF.

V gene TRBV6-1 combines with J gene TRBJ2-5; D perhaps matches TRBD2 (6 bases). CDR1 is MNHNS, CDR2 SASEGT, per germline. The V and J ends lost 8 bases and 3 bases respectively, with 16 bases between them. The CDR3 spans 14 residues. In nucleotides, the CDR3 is TGTGCCAGCCGCCGGGACTTCCTCGAAGAGACCCAGTACTTC. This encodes CASRRDFLEETQYF.

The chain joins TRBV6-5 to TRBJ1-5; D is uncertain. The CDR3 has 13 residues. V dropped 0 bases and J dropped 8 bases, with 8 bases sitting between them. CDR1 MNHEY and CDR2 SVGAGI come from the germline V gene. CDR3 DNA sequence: TGTGCCAGCAGTTACTCGGCTGTGGAGCCCCAGCATTTT. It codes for CASSYSAVEPQHF.